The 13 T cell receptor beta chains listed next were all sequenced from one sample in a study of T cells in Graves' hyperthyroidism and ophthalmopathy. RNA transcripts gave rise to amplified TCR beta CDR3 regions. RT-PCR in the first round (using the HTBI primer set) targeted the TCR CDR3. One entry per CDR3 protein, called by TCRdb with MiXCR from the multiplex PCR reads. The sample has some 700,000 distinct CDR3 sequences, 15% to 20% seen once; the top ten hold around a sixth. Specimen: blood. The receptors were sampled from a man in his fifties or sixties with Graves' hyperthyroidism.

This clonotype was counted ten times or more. The CDR3 here is CATQTGDSYNSPLHF. CDR3 bases: TGTGCCACCCAGACAGGGGACTCCTATAATTCACCCCTCCACTTT. V gene TRBV10-3 combines with J gene TRBJ1-6; 8 bases align to TRBD1. The CDR3 consists of 15 residues. V shed 10 bases and J 0 bases; nucleotides not matched to a gene: 5. Germline V gene data show CDR1 as ENHRY and CDR2 as SYGVKD.

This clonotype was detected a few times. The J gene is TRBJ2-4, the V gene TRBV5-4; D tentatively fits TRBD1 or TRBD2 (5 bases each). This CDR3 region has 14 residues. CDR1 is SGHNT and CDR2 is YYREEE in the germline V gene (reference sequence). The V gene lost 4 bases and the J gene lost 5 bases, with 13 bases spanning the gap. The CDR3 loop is CASSAGSGENIQYF. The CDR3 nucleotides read TGTGCCAGCAGCGCAGGGAGTGGCGAAAACATTCAGTACTTC.

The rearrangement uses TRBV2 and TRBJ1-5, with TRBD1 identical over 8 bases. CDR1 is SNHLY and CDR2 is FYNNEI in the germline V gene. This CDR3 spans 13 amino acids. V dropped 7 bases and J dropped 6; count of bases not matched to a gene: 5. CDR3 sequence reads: CASKGQGAQPQHF. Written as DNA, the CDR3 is TGTGCCAGCAAAGGACAGGGAGCTCAGCCCCAGCATTTT.

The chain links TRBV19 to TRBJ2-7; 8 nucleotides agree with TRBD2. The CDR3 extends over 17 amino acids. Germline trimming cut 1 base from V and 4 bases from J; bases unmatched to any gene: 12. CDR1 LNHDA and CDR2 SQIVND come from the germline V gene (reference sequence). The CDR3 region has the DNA TGTGCCAGTAGTATAGGGGGCGGCGGGAGGACGGCATACGAGCAGTACTTC. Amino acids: CASSIGGGGRTAYEQYF. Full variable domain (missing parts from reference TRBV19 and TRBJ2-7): DGGITQSPKYLFRKEGQNVTLSCEQNLNHDAMYWYRQDPGQGLRLIYYSQIVNDFQKGDIAEGYSVSREKKESFPLTVTSAQKNPTAFYLCASSIGGGGRTAYEQYFGPGTRLTVT.

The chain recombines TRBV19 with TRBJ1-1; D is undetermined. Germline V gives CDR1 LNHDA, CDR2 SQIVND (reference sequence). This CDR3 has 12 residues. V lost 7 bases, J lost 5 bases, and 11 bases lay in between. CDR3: CASIGLRTEAFF. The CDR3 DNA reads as TGTGCCAGTATAGGACTACGAACTGAAGCTTTCTTT.

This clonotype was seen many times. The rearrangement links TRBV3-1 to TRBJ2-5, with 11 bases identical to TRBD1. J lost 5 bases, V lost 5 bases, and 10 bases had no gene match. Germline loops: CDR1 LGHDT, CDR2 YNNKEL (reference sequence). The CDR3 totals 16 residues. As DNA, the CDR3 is TGTGCCAGCAGCTACAGCGGGACAGGGGGGAACGAGACCCAGTACTTC. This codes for CASSYSGTGGNETQYF.

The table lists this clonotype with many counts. This chain's CDR3 is CASSSSGRANEKLFF. DNA for the CDR3: TGTGCCAGCAGTTCGTCGGGACGAGCTAATGAAAAACTGTTTTTT. The rearrangement uses TRBV6-1 and TRBJ1-4; D possibly corresponds to TRBD1 (5 bases). Germline V CDR1 and CDR2: MNHNS, SASEGT. The CDR3 is 15 amino acids. The ends were cut back, 5 bases at V and 3 bases at J, with 13 bases in the middle.

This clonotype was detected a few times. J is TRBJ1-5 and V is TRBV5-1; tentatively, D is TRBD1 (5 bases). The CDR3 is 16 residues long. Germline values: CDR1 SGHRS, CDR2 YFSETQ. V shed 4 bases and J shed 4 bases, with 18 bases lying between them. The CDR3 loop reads CASSPGAGQGNQPQHF. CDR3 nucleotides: TGCGCCAGCAGCCCCGGGGCCGGGCAGGGTAATCAGCCCCAGCATTTT.

In DNA, the CDR3 is TGTGCCAGCCCGAGGGACAGCATGTCGGAGACCCAGTACTTC. It specifies CASPRDSMSETQYF. The J gene is TRBJ2-5, the V gene TRBV2, with 7 nucleotides matching TRBD1. CDR1 is SNHLY, CDR2 FYNNEI, per germline. V trimming: 8 bases; J trimming: 5 bases; junction bases outside the gene matches: 11. The CDR3 contains 14 residues.

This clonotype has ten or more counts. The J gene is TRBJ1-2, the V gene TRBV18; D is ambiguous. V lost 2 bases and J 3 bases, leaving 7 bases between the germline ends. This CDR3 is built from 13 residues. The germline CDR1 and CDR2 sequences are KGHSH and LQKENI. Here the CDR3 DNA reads TGTGCCAGCTCACCAGGGCCAGACTATGGCTACACCTTC. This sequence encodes CASSPGPDYGYTF.

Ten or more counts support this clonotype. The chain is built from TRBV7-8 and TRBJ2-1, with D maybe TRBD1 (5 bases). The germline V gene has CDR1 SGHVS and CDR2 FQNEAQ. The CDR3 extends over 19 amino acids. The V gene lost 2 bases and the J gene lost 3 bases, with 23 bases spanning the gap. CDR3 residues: CASSLISRAQQALYNEQFF. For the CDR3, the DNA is TGTGCCAGCAGCTTAATTTCTCGGGCACAACAGGCGCTCTACAATGAGCAGTTCTTC. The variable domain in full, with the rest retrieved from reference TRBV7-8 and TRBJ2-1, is GAGVSQSPRYKVAKRGQDVALRCDPISGHVSLFWYQQALGQGPEFLTYFQNEAQLDKSGLPSDRFFAERPEGSVSTLKIQRTQQEDSAVYLCASSLISRAQQALYNEQFFGPGTRLTVL.

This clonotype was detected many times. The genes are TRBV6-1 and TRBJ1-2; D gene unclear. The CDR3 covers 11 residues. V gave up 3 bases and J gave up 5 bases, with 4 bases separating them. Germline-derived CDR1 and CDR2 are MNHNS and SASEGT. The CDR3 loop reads CASSELYGYTF. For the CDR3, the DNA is TGTGCCAGCAGTGAGCTGTATGGCTACACCTTC.

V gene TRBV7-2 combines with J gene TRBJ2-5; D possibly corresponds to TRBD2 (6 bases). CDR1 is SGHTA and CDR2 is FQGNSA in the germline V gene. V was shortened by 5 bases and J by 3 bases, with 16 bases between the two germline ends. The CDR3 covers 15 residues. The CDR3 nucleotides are TGTGCCAGCAGCGCGATGGCTAGCGCAAAAGAGACCCAGTACTTC. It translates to CASSAMASAKETQYF.